One and the same sample provided the 25 T cell receptor beta chains below, sequenced in a study of shared clonotypes between healthy human individuals. Method: immunoSEQ multiplex PCR; TCRdb's copy keeps in-frame clones and lacks some. The sample records roughly 1,100,000 clones, under 80% being singletons. Source material: memory CD4+ T cells sorted from blood. Subset reported: CD45RA-negative fraction. The receptors originated from a man aged 18 to 35 in good health.

The rearrangement links TRBV2 to TRBJ2-2; 10 bases line up with TRBD2. Germline trimming cut 8 bases from V and 5 bases from J; bases unmatched to any gene: 5. CDR1 is SNHLY, CDR2 FYNNEI, per germline. The CDR3 contains 14 residues. This chain's CDR3 is CASLSGGQTGELFF. The CDR3 nucleotides read TGTGCCAGCCTTAGCGGGGGGCAGACCGGGGAGCTGTTTTTT.

This clone was counted only a few times. V is TRBV11-2 and J is TRBJ2-5, with 7 bases that match TRBD2. The CDR3 has 14 residues. The J segment lost 4 bases and the V segment lost 1 base, leaving 3 bases of the junction unmatched. Germline CDR1 reads SGHAT; CDR2 reads FQNNGV. DNA for the CDR3: TGTGCCAGCAGCTTAGTTCCTAGCGGAGAGACCCAGTACTTC. This translates into CASSLVPSGETQYF.

V and J are TRBV5-1 and TRBJ2-3; tentatively, D is TRBD2 (7 bases). V dropped 2 bases and J dropped 1 base, with 14 bases sitting between them. Germline V lookup: CDR1 SGHRS, CDR2 YFSETQ. CDR3 length: 16 amino acids. CDR3: CASSFGGARGTDTQYF. For the CDR3, the DNA is TGCGCCAGCAGCTTTGGGGGGGCGCGGGGCACAGATACGCAGTATTTT. Filled out from reference TRBV5-1 and TRBJ2-3, the complete variable domain reads KAGVTQTPRYLIKTRGQQVTLSCSPISGHRSVSWYQQTPGQGLQFLFEYFSETQRNKGNFPGRFSGRQFSNSRSEMNVSTLELGDSALYLCASSFGGARGTDTQYFGPGTRLTVL.

The V call is TRBV11-2, the J call TRBJ1-3; no clear D. V lost 0 bases to trimming and J lost 2 bases, with 8 bases between them. Germline loops: CDR1 SGHAT, CDR2 FQNNGV. The CDR3 sequence is 15 residues long. Written as DNA, the CDR3 is TGTGCCAGCAGCTTAGATCATCGGACTGGAAACACCATATATTTT. Its translation: CASSLDHRTGNTIYF.

The chain combines TRBV30 with TRBJ1-6, with 7 bases aligning to TRBD1. Germline V gives CDR1 GTSNPN, CDR2 SVGIG (reference sequence). The CDR3 covers 14 residues. V lost 4 bases and J lost 3; bases outside the gene matches: 3. The CDR3 bases are TGTGCCTGGACCGGGACAGTCTATAATTCACCCCTCCACTTT. Translating gives CAWTGTVYNSPLHF. Full variable domain (outside the CDR3, taken from reference TRBV30 and TRBJ1-6): SQTIHQWPATLVQPVGSPLSLECTVEGTSNPNLYWYRQAAGRGLQLLFYSVGIGQISSEVPQNLSASRPQDRQFILSSKKLLLSDSGFYLCAWTGTVYNSPLHFGNGTRLTVT.

The chain uses TRBV30 and TRBJ1-2, with D unresolved. Trimming removed 0 bases at V and 8 bases at J, with 13 bases between. The germline V gene encodes CDR1 GTSNPN and CDR2 SVGIG (reference sequence). This CDR3 is built from 13 residues. This chain's CDR3 is CAWSVQARPGYTF. CDR3 bases: TGTGCCTGGAGTGTACAAGCTAGGCCGGGCTACACCTTC. The full variable domain, its missing parts supplied by reference TRBV30 and TRBJ1-2, is SQTIHQWPATLVQPVGSPLSLECTVEGTSNPNLYWYRQAAGRGLQLLFYSVGIGQISSEVPQNLSASRPQDRQFILSSKKLLLSDSGFYLCAWSVQARPGYTFGSGTRLTVV.

In DNA form, the CDR3 reads TGTGCCAGCAGCTTGGTTGGGGTTGGAGAGACCCAGTACTTC. Translated, it gives CASSLVGVGETQYF. This chain connects TRBV5-4 to TRBJ2-5, with unresolved D. V was cut by 0 bases and J by 4 bases, with 10 bases left in between. Germline V gives CDR1 SGHNT, CDR2 YYREEE (reference sequence). This CDR3 is 14 amino acids long. Variable domain in full (rest from reference TRBV5-4 and TRBJ2-5): ETGVTQSPTHLIKTRGQQVTLRCSSQSGHNTVSWYQQALGQGPQFIFQYYREEENGRGNFPPRFSGLQFPNYSSELNVNALELDDSALYLCASSLVGVGETQYFGPGTRLLVL.

This clone was found many times. Other DNA sequences in the same sample also yield this CDR3. V usage is TRBV7-2 and J usage is TRBJ2-2; 8 bases align to TRBD1. Germline V gene lookup returns CDR1 SGHTA and CDR2 FQGNSA. Trimming at V came to 3 bases and at J to 3 bases, leaving 9 bases not matched to a gene. This CDR3 region has 17 residues. The CDR3: CASSFSQDRAYTGELFF. CDR3 in DNA: TGTGCCAGCAGCTTCTCTCAGGACAGGGCTTACACCGGGGAGCTGTTTTTT.

CDR3 nucleotide sequence: TGCGCCAGCACGGGGTTTTACACCGGGGAGCTGTTTTTT. Amino acid sequence: CASTGFYTGELFF. The chain links TRBV10-1 to TRBJ2-2, with a tentative D call TRBD2 (5 bases). This CDR3 has 13 amino acids. Trimming removed 7 bases from V and 3 bases from J, with 9 bases in between. Germline V CDR1 and CDR2: WNHNN, SYGVQD (reference sequence).

The chain couples TRBV10-3 to TRBJ1-1, with TRBD1 matching over 8 bases. This CDR3 contains 13 residues. V shed 9 bases and J 1 base; nucleotides not matched to a gene: 4. Germline-derived CDR1 and CDR2 are ENHRY and SYGVKD. The CDR3 protein is CAIRTGPNTEAFF. In nucleotides, the CDR3 is TGTGCCATACGGACAGGGCCGAACACTGAAGCTTTCTTT.

This chain uses TRBV11-2 with TRBJ2-1; D unresolved. Between the trimmed V and J ends, which lost 5 bases and 8 bases, there was a span of 10 bases. Germline V gene lookup returns CDR1 SGHAT and CDR2 FQNNGV. The CDR3 totals 12 residues. CDR3 in amino acids: CASSPGWDEQFF. The CDR3 nucleotides are TGTGCCAGCAGCCCGGGCTGGGATGAGCAGTTCTTC.

The chain combines TRBV28 with TRBJ2-3; no clear D. Trimming left V 6 bases short and J 11 bases short, with 18 bases between. The germline gives CDR1 MDHEN, CDR2 SYDVKM. This CDR3 spans 13 amino acids. This CDR3 is CASRLPQEHRQYF. As DNA, the CDR3 is TGTGCCAGCAGGTTGCCTCAGGAACATAGGCAGTATTTT. Variable domain in full (rest from reference TRBV28 and TRBJ2-3): DVKVTQSSRYLVKRTGEKVFLECVQDMDHENMFWYRQDPGLGLRLIYFSYDVKMKEKGDIPEGYSVSREKKERFSLILESASTNQTSMYLCASRLPQEHRQYFGPGTRLTVL.

The chain is built from TRBV14 and TRBJ1-1; D might be TRBD1 (5 bases). With 1 base removed from V and 0 bases from J, the gap between germline ends came to 9 bases. This CDR3 spans 15 amino acids. From germline, CDR1 is SGHDN and CDR2 FVKESK. CDR3 loop: CASSQVGQVNTEAFF. For the CDR3, the DNA is TGTGCCAGCAGCCAAGTGGGGCAGGTGAACACTGAAGCTTTCTTT.

As concerns this clone: A much bigger clone sits one base away, suggesting this may be a read error. In the same sample, other DNA sequences code for this CDR3. The chain is built from TRBV6-1 and TRBJ1-1; TRBD1 agrees at 11 bases. V shed 6 bases, J shed 4 bases, and the junction held 4 bases outside the gene matches. CDR1 and CDR2 (germline): MNHNS, SASEGT. This CDR3 is built from 14 residues. The CDR3 DNA is TGTGCCAGCAGCCGGGACAGGGGGAGCACTGAAGCTTTCTTT. Protein product: CASSRDRGSTEAFF.

The chain uses TRBV14 and TRBJ2-3; D not certain. The CDR3 has 15 amino acids. Germline V gene lookup returns CDR1 SGHDN and CDR2 FVKESK. V was shortened by 1 base and J by 5 bases, with 13 bases between the two germline ends. For the CDR3, the DNA is TGTGCCAGCAGCCAAGTGGCAGGTTCAAGAGATACGCAGTATTTT. Protein sequence: CASSQVAGSRDTQYF.

V is TRBV5-1 and J is TRBJ2-3; 8 nucleotides align to TRBD2. Losses at the gene ends were 2 bases for V and 3 bases for J; bases not matched to a gene: 11. The CDR3 covers 17 residues. Germline CDR1 SGHRS, CDR2 YFSETQ. The CDR3 spells CASSFQRGREGTDTQYF. The CDR3, as DNA: TGCGCCAGCAGCTTCCAGCGGGGGCGTGAGGGAACAGATACGCAGTATTTT.

This clone was found once. The genes are TRBV5-1 and TRBJ2-1; 7 nucleotides agree with TRBD1. Per the germline V gene, CDR1 is SGHRS and CDR2 is YFSETQ. The junction had 3 bases not matched to a gene; V was cut back by 3 bases and J by 0 bases. This CDR3 spans 15 amino acids. CDR3 DNA sequence: TGCGCCAGCAGCTCCACAGGGGACTCCTACAATGAGCAGTTCTTC. Its protein product is CASSSTGDSYNEQFF.

This clone was found many times. CDR3 protein: CASREYEQYF. DNA for the CDR3: TGTGCCAGCAGAGAATACGAGCAGTACTTC. The rearrangement uses TRBV2 and TRBJ2-7; D gene unclear. The germline gives CDR1 SNHLY, CDR2 FYNNEI. The CDR3 contains 10 residues. The V end was cut by 6 bases, the J end by 4 bases, with 4 bases between.

The V and J genes are TRBV10-1 and TRBJ2-1; maybe TRBD1 (5 bases). V was shortened by 0 bases and J by 14 bases, with 14 bases between the two germline ends. CDR1 and CDR2 from the germline V gene are WNHNN and SYGVQD (reference sequence). This CDR3 comprises 13 residues. CDR3 in amino acids: CASSESGAGPKFF. In nucleotides, the CDR3 is TGCGCCAGCAGTGAGTCTGGGGCAGGTCCTAAGTTCTTC.

With respect to this clone: Other DNA sequences of this sample code for an identical CDR3. The rearrangement links TRBV5-1 to TRBJ1-1; TRBD1 matches 9 bases. V lost 4 bases and J lost 4; bases outside the gene matches: 8. The germline V gene encodes CDR1 SGHRS and CDR2 YFSETQ. The CDR3 covers 15 residues. The CDR3 here is CASSLQGAGGTEAFF. The CDR3 DNA reads as TGCGCCAGCAGCCTACAGGGGGCTGGTGGCACTGAAGCTTTCTTT.

Turning to this clone: This sample includes further DNA sequences coding for the same CDR3. The chain joins TRBV9 to TRBJ2-3; the match to TRBD1 covers 7 bases. After removal of 0 bases from V and 3 bases from J, the junction contained 1 base not matched to a gene. Germline CDR1 SGDLS, CDR2 YYNGEE. This CDR3 is 14 amino acids long. CDR3 sequence reads: CASSVVQGTDTQYF. The CDR3 DNA reads TGTGCCAGCAGCGTAGTACAGGGGACAGATACGCAGTATTTT.

The J gene is TRBJ2-7, the V gene TRBV6-6; 7 positions match TRBD2. This CDR3 is built from 14 residues. CDR1 and CDR2 from the germline V gene are MNHNY and SVGAGI (reference sequence). The J segment lost 5 bases and the V segment lost 6 bases, leaving 10 bases of the junction unmatched. The CDR3 loop reads CASSRYGGGDEQYF. Here the CDR3 DNA reads TGTGCCAGCAGCCGTTATGGGGGAGGGGACGAGCAGTACTTC.

V usage is TRBV28 and J usage is TRBJ1-4; D may be TRBD1 (5 bases). The CDR3 runs 17 residues. The germline V gene encodes CDR1 MDHEN and CDR2 SYDVKM. Deletions cut 5 bases from V and 4 bases from J, with 20 bases between. The CDR3 DNA sequence: TGTGCCAGCAGTACGGGGGGTATCTCTTCAAGTAATGAAAAACTGTTTTTT. Translated: CASSTGGISSSNEKLFF.

The rearrangement links TRBV28 to TRBJ1-5; the D is unclear. The CDR3 is 14 residues long. V lost 6 bases and J lost 4, with 13 bases in between. Germline CDR1 MDHEN, CDR2 SYDVKM. CDR3 in DNA: TGTGCCAGCAGGCCTGGACGGAATAATCAGCCCCAGCATTTT. Amino acid sequence: CASRPGRNNQPQHF.

This clone was counted only a few times. V is TRBV11-2 and J is TRBJ2-1; D is ambiguous. CDR3 size: 11 residues. Trimming took off 4 bases at V and 8 bases at J, with 6 bases between the two ends. Germline V CDR1 and CDR2: SGHAT, FQNNGV. CDR3 region: CASSSSDEQFF. CDR3 nucleotides: TGTGCCAGCAGCTCTTCTGATGAGCAGTTCTTC.